A selection of T cell receptor beta chains follows, all from one sample in a study of vaccination effects on CD4 cells after COVID-19. Only in-frame clones appear in the TCRdb table, and some are missing; sequencing was by immunoSEQ multiplex PCR. The profile covers tens of thousands of clones, with approximately 80% appearing a single time and 1% to 1.5% taken by the ten largest. These receptors have no identified antigens. Sequences were derived from CD4+ T cells from PBMCs cultured with HCoV-229E spike peptides, sampled after COVID-19 vaccination. The receptor set was obtained from a human donor who received a COVID-19 vaccine. Both conserved end residues are part of each CDR3. D genes are given only for firm matches. Clone size is not always given. Where it is, it says once, few, many or a class for expanded clones.

CDR3aa: CASSLRGWSYNEQFF
CDR3nt: TGCGCCAGCAGCTTGCGAGGGTGGTCCTACAATGAGCAGTTCTTC
d_gene: .
v_gene: TRBV5-1
j_gene: TRBJ2-1
abundance: .

CDR3aa: CASSATGSATQYF
CDR3nt: TGTGCCAGCAGCGCCACTGGGTCGGCGACCCAGTACTTC
d_gene: .
v_gene: TRBV7-3
j_gene: TRBJ2-5
abundance: few

CDR3aa: CASSLVHTGELFF
CDR3nt: TGTGCCAGCAGTCTGGTACACACCGGGGAGCTGTTTTTT
d_gene: .
v_gene: TRBV12-3/TRBV12-4
j_gene: TRBJ2-2
abundance: .

CDR3aa: CASSTDRGRTEAFF
CDR3nt: TGTGCCAGCAGTACAGACAGGGGGCGAACTGAAGCTTTCTTT
d_gene: TRBD1
v_gene: TRBV7-9
j_gene: TRBJ1-1
abundance: .

CDR3aa: CASTNLPGGSSPLHF
CDR3nt: TGTGCCAGCACCAACCTACCGGGGGGATCTTCACCCCTCCACTTT
d_gene: .
v_gene: TRBV27
j_gene: TRBJ1-6
abundance: few

CDR3aa: CASSLGQGAVTEAFF
CDR3nt: TGCGCCAGCAGCTTGGGTCAGGGGGCTGTTACTGAAGCTTTCTTT
d_gene: TRBD1
v_gene: TRBV5-1
j_gene: TRBJ1-1
abundance: .

CDR3aa: CASSFRDGNTGELFF
CDR3nt: TGTGCCAGCAGCTTCCGGGACGGGAACACCGGGGAGCTGTTTTTT
d_gene: .
v_gene: TRBV7-3
j_gene: TRBJ2-2
abundance: .

CDR3aa: CATTLDRGRETQYF
CDR3nt: TGTGCCACCACCTTGGACAGGGGGCGAGAGACCCAGTACTTC
d_gene: TRBD1
v_gene: TRBV15
j_gene: TRBJ2-5
abundance: .

CDR3aa: CASKSAVNTDTQYF
CDR3nt: TGTGCCAGCAAGTCGGCAGTGAACACAGATACGCAGTATTTT
d_gene: .
v_gene: TRBV9
j_gene: TRBJ2-3
abundance: .

CDR3aa: CASSQEAGYGYTF
CDR3nt: TGTGCCAGCAGCCAAGAGGCAGGGTATGGCTACACCTTC
d_gene: .
v_gene: TRBV3-1/TRBV3-2
j_gene: TRBJ1-2
abundance: .

CDR3aa: CATSRGYGTDTQYF
CDR3nt: TGTGCCACCAGCAGGGGGTATGGCACAGATACGCAGTATTTT
d_gene: .
v_gene: TRBV15
j_gene: TRBJ2-3
abundance: .

CDR3aa: CASSSSGADGNTIYF
CDR3nt: TGTGCCAGCAGTTCTAGCGGGGCGGATGGAAACACCATATATTTT
d_gene: .
v_gene: TRBV28
j_gene: TRBJ1-3
abundance: .

CDR3aa: CASSYRKEANTGELFF
CDR3nt: TGTGCCAGCAGTTACAGGAAGGAAGCGAACACCGGGGAGCTGTTTTTT
d_gene: .
v_gene: TRBV6-2/TRBV6-3
j_gene: TRBJ2-2
abundance: .